The 31 T cell receptor beta chains below all came from one sample that was sequenced in a study of CD8 T cells in Susac syndrome. Random hexamers were used to reverse transcribe roughly 0.5 to 1 ug of RNA. TCRdb ran MiXCR on the immunoSEQ multiplex PCR reads and lists one entry per CDR3 protein. The data contain around 62,000 distinct CDR3 sequences, just over 90% of them singletons. The sample was CD8+ T cells from PBMCs. The receptors here all came from a human donor in good health.

This rearrangement joins TRBV7-3 to TRBJ2-5, with 9 bases aligning to TRBD1. V lost 0 bases, J lost 5 bases, and 7 bases stayed unmatched. Looked up from germline, CDR1 is SGHTA and CDR2 is FQGTGA. This CDR3 region has 16 residues. This CDR3 is CASSLTGTGKWETQYF. CDR3 DNA: TGTGCCAGCAGCTTAACCGGGACAGGGAAGTGGGAGACCCAGTACTTC.

This clonotype showed up just once. The V call is TRBV18, the J call TRBJ1-2; the D is unclear. The germline CDR1 and CDR2 sequences are KGHSH and LQKENI. Trimming took off 3 bases at V and 4 bases at J, with 12 bases between the two ends. This CDR3 has 14 amino acids. CDR3 loop: CASSPSPGFYGYTF. CDR3 sequence (DNA): TGTGCCAGCTCACCCAGTCCGGGGTTCTATGGCTACACCTTC.

This sequence joins TRBV9 and TRBJ2-7, with 13 bases identical to TRBD2. CDR3 length: 16 residues. CDR1 is SGDLS and CDR2 is YYNGEE in the germline V gene. The trim removed 3 bases at V and 2 bases at J, leaving 5 bases unmatched. Written as DNA, the CDR3 is TGTGCCAGCAGCGAAGGGACTAGCGGGGACCCCTACGAGCAGTACTTC. This gives the protein CASSEGTSGDPYEQYF.

The V call is TRBV7-9, the J call TRBJ1-1; D is unclear. The germline V gene has CDR1 SEHNR and CDR2 FQNEAQ (reference sequence). The CDR3 is 16 residues long. V was pared by 5 bases and J by 1 base, with 17 bases between. CDR3 DNA: TGTGCCAGCAGCGGACCTATTCGTATGGCGAACACTGAAGCTTTCTTT. It is translated as CASSGPIRMANTEAFF.

The V call is TRBV6-5, the J call TRBJ2-7, with 7 nucleotides matching TRBD1. This CDR3 comprises 15 residues. The V and J ends lost 4 bases and 3 bases, in that order; junction bases with no gene match: 9. Germline loops: CDR1 MNHEY, CDR2 SVGAGI. Here the CDR3 reads CASSFFGTDIYEQYF. The CDR3 nucleotides read TGTGCCAGCAGTTTCTTCGGGACAGACATCTACGAGCAGTACTTC.

This clonotype was seen only once. The rearrangement joins TRBV6-1 to TRBJ2-7; D is possibly TRBD1 (6 bases). The germline gives CDR1 MNHNS, CDR2 SASEGT. This CDR3 comprises 15 residues. The V end was cut by 5 bases, the J end by 2 bases, with 16 bases between. The CDR3 coding sequence is TGTGCCAGCAGTAGAGCCGGGACAACCACCTACGAGCAGTACTTC. This encodes CASSRAGTTTYEQYF.

The chain employs TRBV3-1 and TRBJ2-1; 7 positions agree with TRBD2. J was trimmed by 8 bases and V by 0 bases; bases with no gene match: 4. This CDR3 is built from 14 residues. Germline lookup yields CDR1 LGHDT and CDR2 YNNKEL (reference sequence). The CDR3 region has the DNA TGTGCCAGCAGCCAAGATGAAGGGAGGGATGAGCAGTTCTTC. Translated, it gives CASSQDEGRDEQFF.

V and J are TRBV19 and TRBJ2-1, with a weak D call TRBD1 (6 bases). Trimming stripped 5 bases from V and 15 bases from J, with 17 bases between. The germline gives CDR1 LNHDA, CDR2 SQIVND (reference sequence). This CDR3 has 12 amino acids. Here the CDR3 reads CASSPPDRSVFF. CDR3 nucleotides: TGTGCCAGTAGTCCACCCGACAGGAGTGTGTTCTTC.

Only one count was recorded for this clonotype. The chain links TRBV4-3 to TRBJ2-7; D possibly matches TRBD1 or TRBD2 (5 bases each). The CDR3 extends over 16 amino acids. Germline CDR1 is LGHNA and CDR2 is YSLEER. V lost 1 base and J 2 bases, leaving 15 bases between the germline ends. In DNA, the CDR3 is TGCGCCAGCAGCCAAGCCTGGGACCTAGGGACCTACGAGCAGTACTTC. Protein sequence: CASSQAWDLGTYEQYF.

The V and J genes are TRBV15 and TRBJ1-5; D ambiguous. Trimming pared 5 bases from V and 0 bases from J, leaving 8 bases between. The germline gives CDR1 LNHNV, CDR2 YYDKDF (reference sequence). This CDR3 contains 14 residues. The CDR3: CATSPGYSNQPQHF. The CDR3 region has the DNA TGTGCCACCAGCCCGGGATATAGCAATCAGCCCCAGCATTTT. The whole variable domain, remainder taken from reference TRBV15 and TRBJ1-5, is DAMVIQNPRYQVTQFGKPVTLSCSQTLNHNVMYWYQQKSSQAPKLLFHYYDKDFNNEADTPDNFQSRRPNTSFCFLDIRSPGLGDTAMYLCATSPGYSNQPQHFGDGTRLSIL.

J is TRBJ1-2 and V is TRBV14, with D maybe TRBD1 (5 bases). V lost 1 base to trimming and J lost 6 bases, with 9 bases between them. The CDR3 consists of 13 residues. In germline, CDR1 is SGHDN, CDR2 FVKESK. The DNA for the CDR3 is TGTGCCAGCAGCCAAGGGGGGAGCCATGGCTACACCTTC. This gives the protein CASSQGGSHGYTF.

The chain couples TRBV11-2 to TRBJ2-5, with unresolved D. Trimming took 3 bases from V and 2 from J, leaving 16 bases between them. The germline V gene has CDR1 SGHAT and CDR2 FQNNGV. The CDR3 spans 16 residues. CDR3 loop: CASSFSPSEDQETQYF. The CDR3 coding sequence is TGTGCCAGCAGCTTTTCACCAAGTGAGGATCAAGAGACCCAGTACTTC. The entire variable domain, with the rest obtained from reference TRBV11-2 and TRBJ2-5, is as follows: EAGVAQSPRYKIIEKRQSVAFWCNPISGHATLYWYQQILGQGPKLLIQFQNNGVVDDSQLPKDRFSAERLKGVDSTLKIQPAKLEDSAVYLCASSFSPSEDQETQYFGPGTRLLVL.

The rearrangement uses TRBV19 and TRBJ2-7; D might be TRBD1 or TRBD2, each matching 5 bases. CDR1 is LNHDA, CDR2 SQIVND, per germline (reference sequence). With 3 bases removed from V and 7 bases from J, the gap between germline ends came to 16 bases. The CDR3 covers 14 residues. DNA of the CDR3: TGTGCCAGTAGTATGAGGGGTGTGAGGGGTGAGCAGTACTTC. This translates into CASSMRGVRGEQYF.

The chain joins TRBV12-3 or TRBV12-4 to TRBJ1-3; D uncertain. This CDR3 contains 12 residues. Trimming removed 3 bases from V and 4 bases from J, with 4 bases in between. Here the CDR3 reads CASSFSGNTIYF. The DNA of the CDR3 is TGTGCCAGCAGTTTTTCAGGAAACACCATATATTTT.

The chain carries TRBV7-2 and TRBJ2-1; D call uncertain. Germline values: CDR1 SGHTA, CDR2 FQGNSA. This CDR3 has 15 amino acids. Deletions cut 5 bases from V and 5 bases from J, with 16 bases between. CDR3: CASSPWGTAHNEQFF. The CDR3, as DNA: TGTGCCAGCAGCCCCTGGGGAACTGCTCACAATGAGCAGTTCTTC.

V and J are TRBV7-9 and TRBJ2-7; possibly TRBD1 for D (5 bases). The V gene's germline CDR1 is SEHNR and CDR2 FQNEAQ (reference sequence). This CDR3 is 17 amino acids long. V was clipped by 4 bases and J by 2 bases, with 21 bases between them. The CDR3 is CASSSAPGRAGTYEQYF. CDR3 in DNA: TGTGCCAGCAGCTCTGCCCCGGGCAGGGCTGGGACCTACGAGCAGTACTTC.

The V gene is TRBV6-5, the J gene TRBJ2-3, with TRBD1 matching 8 bases. In germline, CDR1 is MNHEY, CDR2 SVGAGI. With 2 bases clipped from V and 0 bases from J, the junction kept 7 bases outside the gene matches. This CDR3 has 17 amino acids. The CDR3, as DNA: TGTGCCAGCAGTTACACTCAGGGGGCGCCTAGCACAGATACGCAGTATTTT. Protein sequence: CASSYTQGAPSTDTQYF.

The J gene is TRBJ2-1, the V gene TRBV10-2, with 7 bases fitting TRBD1. V trimming: 3 bases; J trimming: 3 bases; junction bases outside the gene matches: 2. The CDR3 extends over 14 amino acids. CDR1 and CDR2 (germline): WSHSY, SAAADI. CDR3 sequence: CASSDTGVYNEQFF. Written as DNA, the CDR3 is TGCGCCAGCAGTGACACAGGGGTCTACAATGAGCAGTTCTTC.

This chain connects TRBV5-6 to TRBJ2-2; 10 nucleotides match TRBD2. Germline V gene lookup returns CDR1 SGHDT and CDR2 YYEEEE. There are 17 residues in the CDR3. Trimming removed 3 bases from V and 0 bases from J; junction bases left unmatched: 5. DNA of the CDR3: TGTGCCAGCAGCTCCAGCGGGGGGGGCCCGAACACCGGGGAGCTGTTTTTT. It encodes CASSSSGGGPNTGELFF.

The rearrangement uses TRBV4-2 and TRBJ2-2; 8 bases align to TRBD2. Germline assignment: CDR1 LGHNA and CDR2 YNFKEQ. This CDR3 has 17 residues. The ends lost 1 base at V and 1 base at J; junction bases unmatched: 5. As DNA, the CDR3 is TGTGCCAGCAGCCAAGTAGGCGGGGGGTGGAACACCGGGGAGCTGTTTTTT. Its protein is CASSQVGGGWNTGELFF.

The V call is TRBV27, the J call TRBJ2-7, with D maybe TRBD1 (6 bases). Germline V gene lookup returns CDR1 MNHEY and CDR2 SMNVEV (reference sequence). V gave up 3 bases and J gave up 7 bases, with 13 bases separating them. The CDR3 is 13 amino acids. As DNA, the CDR3 is TGTGCCAGCAGTTTCCAAGGGGGTGGTGAGCAGTACTTC. It yields the protein CASSFQGGGEQYF.

J is TRBJ1-1 and V is TRBV4-1, with D possibly matching TRBD1 (5 bases). Trimming shortened V by 4 bases and J by 2 bases, and 8 bases separated the two germline ends. The CDR3 contains 13 residues. Germline CDR1 is MGHRA and CDR2 is YSYEKL. The CDR3 sequence is CASSPRVNTEAFF. In DNA, the CDR3 is TGCGCCAGCAGCCCCAGGGTCAACACTGAAGCTTTCTTT.

V usage is TRBV20-1 and J usage is TRBJ1-2; TRBD1 aligns across 7 bases. Germline CDR1 DFQATT, CDR2 SNEGSKA (reference sequence). J gave up 4 bases and V 1 base, and 9 bases lay outside the gene matches. This CDR3 has 15 residues. The CDR3 region has the DNA TGCAGTGCTAGAGTACCCCTGACAGGGTTCTATGGCTACACCTTC. Translated: CSARVPLTGFYGYTF.

The chain uses TRBV5-1 and TRBJ2-7; no reliable D call. Germline CDR1 and CDR2: SGHRS and YFSETQ. V was clipped by 1 base and J by 4 bases, with 9 bases between them. The CDR3 runs to 13 residues. Written as DNA, the CDR3 is TGCGCCAGCAGCTTGAGGGCACCGTACGAGCAGTACTTC. It specifies CASSLRAPYEQYF.

J is TRBJ2-1 and V is TRBV5-5; D remains ambiguous. V dropped 4 bases and J dropped 10 bases, with 12 bases sitting between them. The CDR3 loop spans 12 amino acids. Germline CDR1 SGHKS, CDR2 YYEKEE (reference sequence). CDR3 amino acids: CASSPAGYEQFF. The CDR3 DNA follows: TGTGCCAGCAGCCCCGCAGGCTACGAGCAGTTCTTC.

This clonotype appeared a few times. The rearrangement joins TRBV5-1 to TRBJ2-7; either TRBD1 or TRBD2 may supply D (5 bases each). V lost 3 bases to trimming and J lost 2 bases, with 21 bases between them. The CDR3 has 17 residues. Per the germline V gene, CDR1 is SGHRS and CDR2 is YFSETQ. The CDR3 spells CASSWDLGFSSTYEQYF. The CDR3 DNA sequence: TGCGCCAGCAGCTGGGACCTCGGGTTTAGTAGCACCTACGAGCAGTACTTC.

The CDR3 region has the DNA TGTGCCAGCAGCGGGACTAGCGGGGGGGGAGAGACCCAGTACTTC. This gives the protein CASSGTSGGGETQYF. J is TRBJ2-5 and V is TRBV5-4; 16 bases agree with TRBD2. Unmatched junction bases numbered 1, after V lost 4 bases and J lost 4 bases. Germline values: CDR1 SGHNT, CDR2 YYREEE (reference sequence). This CDR3 has 15 amino acids.

The chain links TRBV4-2 to TRBJ1-2; 8 nucleotides line up with TRBD1. CDR3 length: 21 amino acids. Germline-derived CDR1 and CDR2 are LGHNA and YNFKEQ. V was pared by 4 bases and J by 2 bases, with 24 bases of the junction left unmatched. CDR3 amino acids: CASSPGTGEDTRQGKNYGYTF. The CDR3 coding sequence is TGTGCCAGCAGCCCCGGCACCGGGGAGGACACTAGACAGGGGAAAAACTATGGCTACACCTTC.

This clonotype showed up just once. This sequence joins TRBV7-3 and TRBJ2-6; D gene uncertain. The V gene's germline CDR1 is SGHTA and CDR2 FQGTGA. Trimming cost V 2 bases and J 0 bases, with 5 bases left between them. This CDR3 spans 15 amino acids. CDR3 amino acids: CASSLVGSGANVLTF. The CDR3 DNA reads TGTGCCAGCAGCTTAGTAGGCTCTGGGGCCAACGTCCTGACTTTC. The complete variable domain, with remaining parts taken from reference TRBV7-3 and TRBJ2-6, reads GAGVSQTPSNKVTEKGKYVELRCDPISGHTALYWYRQSLGQGPEFLIYFQGTGAADDSGLPNDRFFAVRPEGSVSTLKIQRTERGDSAVYLCASSLVGSGANVLTFGAGSRLTVL.

The V and J genes are TRBV19 and TRBJ2-7; D remains ambiguous. This CDR3 contains 12 residues. CDR1 is LNHDA, CDR2 SQIVND, per germline (reference sequence). Trimming took off 3 bases at V and 6 bases at J, with 9 bases between the two ends. CDR3: CASSIPGLEQYF. The CDR3 DNA follows: TGTGCCAGTAGTATTCCAGGTCTCGAGCAGTACTTC.

The chain couples TRBV9 to TRBJ1-3; the D gene is possibly TRBD1 (5 bases). The germline V and J ends were trimmed by 4 bases and 1 base, with 24 bases remaining between them. This CDR3 region has 19 residues. Germline CDR1 reads SGDLS; CDR2 reads YYNGEE. This CDR3 is CASSSSGGSSYSSGNTIYF. The CDR3 bases are TGTGCCAGCAGCTCCTCTGGGGGGTCTAGCTATTCTTCTGGAAACACCATATATTTT.